Following are 5 T cell receptor beta chains from one sample sequenced in a study of cytomegalovirus exposure and HLA in healthy donors. It was with 60 Vbeta and 13 Jbeta primers that the PCR ran. TCRdb's copy holds only in-frame clones and misses some; the assay was immunoSEQ multiplex PCR. The repertoire holds about 170,000 clones, with around 80% as singletons. The specimen was PBMCs. Every receptor here comes from a female donor in good health and CMV-seronegative.

The CDR3 region has the DNA TGTGCCAGTATGGTGAGTAGCGGGAGCGATACCTACGAGCAGTACTTC. Protein product: CASMVSSGSDTYEQYF. The V call is TRBV19, the J call TRBJ2-7; TRBD2 matches 9 bases. Germline assignment: CDR1 LNHDA and CDR2 SQIVND (reference sequence). This CDR3 spans 16 amino acids. Unmatched junction bases numbered 12, after V lost 7 bases and J lost 2 bases.

V usage is TRBV19 and J usage is TRBJ1-2, with 7 positions matching TRBD1. The length of the CDR3 is 14 residues. With 9 bases clipped from V and 5 bases from J, the junction kept 12 bases outside the gene matches. Germline values: CDR1 LNHDA, CDR2 SQIVND (reference sequence). The CDR3 nucleotides are TGTGCCAGCGGCGAGGAGGGGGCGTTTTATGGCTACACCTTC. Its protein product is CASGEEGAFYGYTF.

V and J are TRBV5-1 and TRBJ2-3, with 10 bases aligning to TRBD1. The CDR3 has 16 residues. The germline CDR1 and CDR2 sequences are SGHRS and YFSETQ. Losses at the gene ends were 0 bases for V and 4 bases for J; bases not matched to a gene: 5. CDR3 nucleotides: TGCGCCAGCAGCTTGGGACAGGGGGCCTCCCCAGATACGCAGTATTTT. As protein: CASSLGQGASPDTQYF.

CDR3 sequence (DNA): TGTGCCAGCAGCCCCCTGGGCAGGGGCAATCAGCCCCAGCATTTT. Its translation: CASSPLGRGNQPQHF. V usage is TRBV6-1 and J usage is TRBJ1-5; maybe TRBD1 (5 bases). The CDR3 extends over 15 amino acids. Germline V CDR1 and CDR2: MNHNS, SASEGT. The germline V and J ends were trimmed by 6 bases and 2 bases, with 14 bases remaining between them.

V usage is TRBV19 and J usage is TRBJ2-5, with 11 bases matching TRBD2. The CDR3 is 17 residues long. Germline V gene data show CDR1 as LNHDA and CDR2 as SQIVND (reference sequence). V lost 4 bases and J lost 1; bases outside the gene matches: 8. CDR3 residues: CASSTWGLAEAQETQYF. CDR3 DNA: TGTGCCAGTAGTACCTGGGGACTAGCGGAAGCCCAAGAGACCCAGTACTTC.